Presented here are 31 T cell receptor beta chains from one specimen sequenced in a study of CXCR3-negative and CXCR3-positive naive CD8 T cells. UMI labels and 5' RACE were used to prepare the TRB cDNA libraries. TCRdb reprocessed the 5' RACE reads and keeps a single row for each CDR3 protein, giving no DNA. Its listing shows 45,000 or so distinct CDR3 sequences. Sequenced sample: memory CD8+ T cells from blood. The receptors come from a human donor in good health. Some clones in this sample may be carry-over from other donors' samples.

The rearrangement links TRBV4-3 to TRBJ2-7; TCRdb's D call, TRBD1, is unchecked because there is no DNA. The CDR3 extends over 16 amino acids. Germline values: CDR1 LGHNA, CDR2 YSLEER. The CDR3 reads CASSYRPRDRVGEQYF.

The chain has TRBV29-1 and TRBJ1-2; the D gene TCRdb calls, TRBD1, cannot be checked with no DNA. Germline loops: CDR1 SQVTM, CDR2 ANQGSEA. CDR3 length: 13 residues. This CDR3 reads CSVEDRTGHGYTF.

The chain combines TRBV6-4 with TRBJ2-3; lacking DNA, the TRBD1 call made by TCRdb goes unchecked. CDR1 is MRHNA, CDR2 SNTAGT, per germline. This CDR3 spans 14 amino acids. CDR3 amino acids: CASSQTGGADTQYF.

The chain employs TRBV5-1 and TRBJ2-7; there is no DNA to check the TCRdb D call of TRBD2. Germline assignment: CDR1 SGHRS and CDR2 YFSETQ. CDR3 length equals 14 residues. The chain's CDR3 is CASSFSAETYEQYF.

The rearrangement joins TRBV7-9 to TRBJ1-3; the D gene TCRdb calls, TRBD1, cannot be checked with no DNA. The length of the CDR3 is 16 residues. The germline gives CDR1 SEHNR, CDR2 FQNEAQ (reference sequence). The CDR3 sequence is CASSLGPALSGNTIYF.

The chain has TRBV6-2 or TRBV6-3 and TRBJ2-6; TCRdb reports TRBD2, a call that lacks DNA to check it against. The CDR3 spans 18 residues. CDR1 is MNHEY, CDR2 SVGEGT, per germline. The CDR3 loop is CASSPLGSGASGANVLTF.

The V gene is TRBV29-1, the J gene TRBJ1-3; there is no DNA to check the TCRdb D call of TRBD1. Per the germline V gene, CDR1 is SQVTM and CDR2 is ANQGSEA. CDR3 length: 14 amino acids. CDR3 in amino acids: CSVVSRKAVNTIYF.

The chain combines TRBV29-1 with TRBJ2-7; TCRdb names TRBD1, which stays unverified in the absence of DNA. This CDR3 is built from 13 residues. CDR1 is SQVTM, CDR2 ANQGSEA, per germline. The CDR3: CSVGVDRGYEQYF.

The chain carries TRBV7-8 and TRBJ2-7. CDR1 and CDR2 (germline): SGHVS, FQNEAQ. This CDR3 is 12 amino acids long. The CDR3 here is CASSLAGHEQYF.

The gene calls are TRBV7-8 and TRBJ2-3; TCRdb proposes TRBD1, but this gene call is untestable without DNA. This CDR3 has 15 amino acids. Germline CDR1 reads SGHVS; CDR2 reads FQNEAQ. CDR3 loop: CASSFTGGNADTQYF. Full variable domain (remainder filled in from reference TRBV7-8 and TRBJ2-3): GAGVSQSPRYKVAKRGQDVALRCDPISGHVSLFWYQQALGQGPEFLTYFQNEAQLDKSGLPSDRFFAERPEGSVSTLKIQRTQQEDSAVYLCASSFTGGNADTQYFGPGTRLTVL.

The rearrangement uses TRBV6-2 or TRBV6-3 and TRBJ2-7. This CDR3 has 12 residues. CDR1 is MNHEY, CDR2 SVGEGT, per germline. This CDR3 is CASSYFPYEQYF.

The rearrangement joins TRBV29-1 to TRBJ2-5; TCRdb's D call, TRBD2, is unchecked because there is no DNA. Per the germline V gene, CDR1 is SQVTM and CDR2 is ANQGSEA. The CDR3 covers 16 residues. CDR3 amino acids: CSVLLVGGGVQETQYF.

The chain is built from TRBV5-6 and TRBJ2-7. Germline CDR1 SGHDT, CDR2 YYEEEE. The CDR3 contains 14 residues. CDR3 amino acids: CASSMTGSPYEQYF.

V gene TRBV25-1 combines with J gene TRBJ1-1; lacking DNA, the TRBD1 call made by TCRdb goes unchecked. The CDR3 sequence is 17 residues long. CDR1 and CDR2 from the germline V gene are MGHDK and SYGVNS. CDR3 sequence: CASSEFQAGQENTEAFF.

The chain has TRBV7-9 and TRBJ2-2; with no DNA, the TCRdb D assignment of TRBD1 cannot be verified. Germline lookup yields CDR1 SEHNR and CDR2 FQNEAQ (reference sequence). CDR3 length equals 16 residues. This chain's CDR3 is CASSFPPGPSVGELFF.

The CDR3 region is CATSPHSGGDTQYF. This sequence joins TRBV15 and TRBJ2-3; TCRdb selects TRBD2, and the lack of DNA leaves this call unchecked. The CDR3 extends over 14 amino acids. The germline gives CDR1 LNHNV, CDR2 YYDKDF (reference sequence).

This chain links TRBV12-3 or TRBV12-4 with TRBJ1-2; as DNA is missing, the TRBD1 call by TCRdb cannot be tested. The length of the CDR3 is 12 residues. CDR3: CASRGQAYGYTF.

The V and J genes are TRBV2 and TRBJ2-1; TCRdb's assignment of TRBD2 cannot be checked, as there is no DNA. The germline V gene has CDR1 SNHLY and CDR2 FYNNEI. The CDR3 loop spans 15 amino acids. The CDR3 sequence: CASSLAGGRYNEQFF.

The CDR3 region is CASGGTGVTDTQYF. The chain links TRBV5-1 to TRBJ2-3; TCRdb names TRBD1, which stays unverified in the absence of DNA. The CDR3 runs 14 residues. Germline V gene sequence: CDR1 SGHRS, CDR2 YFSETQ.

This chain connects TRBV20-1 to TRBJ2-7. The germline CDR1 and CDR2 sequences are DFQATT and SNEGSKA (reference sequence). This CDR3 comprises 13 residues. CDR3 sequence: CSARGSSSYEQYF.

V and J are TRBV28 and TRBJ2-5; TCRdb gives TRBD1 as the D gene, but with no DNA this cannot be confirmed. Germline CDR1 MDHEN, CDR2 SYDVKM. The CDR3 is 17 amino acids. The CDR3 loop reads CASSLYPGQGIAETQYF.

This chain links TRBV19 with TRBJ2-1; the TCRdb call, TRBD2, lacks DNA for checking. Germline loops: CDR1 LNHDA, CDR2 SQIVND (reference sequence). The CDR3 consists of 14 residues. The chain's CDR3 is CARRTSGGGNEQFF.

The V gene is TRBV7-3, the J gene TRBJ2-2. CDR1 SGHTA and CDR2 FQGTGA come from the germline V gene. This CDR3 comprises 13 residues. The CDR3 sequence is CASSPYESGELFF.

The genes are TRBV7-9 and TRBJ2-7. This CDR3 comprises 11 residues. Germline-derived CDR1 and CDR2 are SEHNR and FQNEAQ (reference sequence). CDR3 loop: CASSLYDEQYF.

The chain employs TRBV7-9 and TRBJ2-7; the D call of TRBD1 rests on TCRdb alone, since no DNA is present to check it. Germline V gene lookup returns CDR1 SEHNR and CDR2 FQNEAQ (reference sequence). The CDR3 spans 15 residues. CDR3: CASSSTGTGRPEQYF. Based on the CDR3 plus reference TRBV7-9 and TRBJ2-7, the full variable domain is DTGVSQNPRHKITKRGQNVTFRCDPISEHNRLYWYRQTLGQGPEFLTYFQNEAQLEKSRLLSDRFSAERPKGSFSTLEIQRTEQGDSAMYLCASSSTGTGRPEQYFGPGTRLTVT.

The chain couples TRBV7-9 to TRBJ1-2; TCRdb calls TRBD1, which cannot be checked without DNA. Germline CDR1 SEHNR, CDR2 FQNEAQ (reference sequence). This CDR3 is built from 12 residues. The CDR3 spells CASSPPGIGYTF. The full variable domain, with the rest looked up from reference TRBV7-9 and TRBJ1-2, is DTGVSQNPRHKITKRGQNVTFRCDPISEHNRLYWYRQTLGQGPEFLTYFQNEAQLEKSRLLSDRFSAERPKGSFSTLEIQRTEQGDSAMYLCASSPPGIGYTFGSGTRLTVV.

The rearrangement links TRBV7-2 to TRBJ2-7; TCRdb indicates TRBD1, and absent DNA this call remains unverified. The CDR3 is 16 amino acids. Germline V gene lookup returns CDR1 SGHTA and CDR2 FQGNSA. CDR3 loop: CASSQGTVKLSYEQYF. Drawing the rest from reference TRBV7-2 and TRBJ2-7, the complete variable domain is GAGVSQSPSNKVTEKGKDVELRCDPISGHTALYWYRQSLGQGLEFLIYFQGNSAPDKSGLPSDRFSAERTGGSVSTLTIQRTQQEDSAVYLCASSQGTVKLSYEQYFGPGTRLTVT.

The gene calls are TRBV7-9 and TRBJ2-1; TCRdb's D call of TRBD2 is untestable without DNA. There are 17 residues in the CDR3. CDR1 is SEHNR, CDR2 FQNEAQ, per germline (reference sequence). The chain's CDR3 is CASFGTSGSTSDNEQFF.

This chain links TRBV5-6 with TRBJ1-2. CDR1 is SGHDT, CDR2 YYEEEE, per germline. The CDR3 loop spans 12 amino acids. CDR3 loop: CASSQNSYGYTF.

The gene calls are TRBV7-9 and TRBJ2-4. CDR3 length equals 15 residues. The germline CDR1 and CDR2 sequences are SEHNR and FQNEAQ (reference sequence). CDR3 in amino acids: CACSLGHRAKNIQYF. The complete variable domain, with remaining parts taken from reference TRBV7-9 and TRBJ2-4, reads DTGVSQNPRHKITKRGQNVTFRCDPISEHNRLYWYRQTLGQGPEFLTYFQNEAQLEKSRLLSDRFSAERPKGSFSTLEIQRTEQGDSAMYLCACSLGHRAKNIQYFGAGTRLSVL.

The chain employs TRBV20-1 and TRBJ2-5; TCRdb indicates TRBD1, and absent DNA this call remains unverified. The germline V gene has CDR1 DFQATT and CDR2 SNEGSKA (reference sequence). This CDR3 has 13 residues. CDR3: CTVRGGATETQYF.